One sample yielded the 19 T cell receptor beta chains listed below, sequenced in a study of OX40 agonist ivuxolimab in advanced cancers. The protocol was immunoSEQ multiplex PCR, while the TCRdb copy is restricted to in-frame clones and leaves out a portion. The repertoire includes 30,000 to 45,000 clones, 88% of them detected once, and less than 4.5% sits in the top ten. The material was CD4+ or CD8+ T cells sorted from blood, obtained in a trial of the OX40 agonist ivuxolimab. The receptors originated from an adult with an advanced solid tumor such as melanoma, head and neck, liver or kidney cancer.

This rearrangement joins TRBV11-3 to TRBJ2-1; the D is unclear. In germline, CDR1 is SGHNT, CDR2 YENEEA. The V end was cut by 1 base, the J end by 6 bases, with 7 bases between. The CDR3 is 13 residues long. The CDR3: CASSLASGNEQFF. The CDR3, as DNA: TGTGCCAGCAGCTTAGCCTCAGGCAATGAGCAGTTCTTC.

The chain is built from TRBV19 and TRBJ2-1, with 13 bases matching TRBD2. The CDR3 totals 15 residues. Germline values: CDR1 LNHDA, CDR2 SQIVND (reference sequence). The junction had 4 bases not matched to a gene; V was cut back by 4 bases and J by 7 bases. The CDR3 sequence: CASSNPTSGGNEQFF. In nucleotides, the CDR3 is TGTGCCAGTAGTAACCCGACTAGCGGGGGGAATGAGCAGTTCTTC.

The CDR3: CASSVAESSYNSPLHF. The CDR3 bases are TGTGCCAGCAGCGTAGCCGAGAGCTCCTATAATTCACCCCTCCACTTT. The rearrangement joins TRBV9 to TRBJ1-6; D uncertain. CDR1 SGDLS and CDR2 YYNGEE come from the germline V gene. The germline V and J ends were trimmed by 0 bases and 0 bases, with 7 bases remaining between them. This CDR3 contains 16 residues.

V is TRBV19 and J is TRBJ1-5; TRBD1 matches at 7 bases. The CDR3 is 15 amino acids. The J segment lost 5 bases and the V segment lost 4 bases, leaving 8 bases of the junction unmatched. CDR1 and CDR2 (germline): LNHDA, SQIVND (reference sequence). The CDR3 DNA reads as TGTGCCAGTAGTAAGTACCGACAGGGAGATCAGCCCCAGCATTTT. This sequence encodes CASSKYRQGDQPQHF.

The chain has TRBV5-1 and TRBJ2-5; no reliable D call. CDR1 SGHRS and CDR2 YFSETQ come from the germline V gene. The V and J ends lost 0 bases and 1 base respectively, with 1 base between them. The CDR3 covers 12 residues. The CDR3 protein is CASSLVQETQYF. CDR3 nucleotide sequence: TGCGCCAGCAGCTTGGTCCAAGAGACCCAGTACTTC.

The chain employs TRBV4-2 and TRBJ1-4; tentatively, D is TRBD1 (6 bases). This CDR3 region has 19 residues. Germline values: CDR1 LGHNA, CDR2 YNFKEQ. Trimming took off 0 bases at V and 4 bases at J, with 21 bases between the two ends. The CDR3 region is CASSQDFPSRQAHNEKLFF. As DNA, the CDR3 is TGTGCCAGCAGCCAAGATTTCCCCTCTAGACAGGCCCATAATGAAAAACTGTTTTTT.

The J gene is TRBJ2-7, the V gene TRBV28; 8 nucleotides match TRBD1. Germline lookup yields CDR1 MDHEN and CDR2 SYDVKM. The length of the CDR3 is 17 residues. The J segment lost 0 bases and the V segment lost 4 bases, leaving 11 bases of the junction unmatched. In DNA form, the CDR3 reads TGTGCCAGCAGTTCTCTTCGCGGGACAGGAGTCTCCTACGAGCAGTACTTC. This sequence encodes CASSSLRGTGVSYEQYF.

CDR3 coding DNA: TGTGCCATCAGTGAGTCGAACCACGGGAGCTCCTACGAGCAGTACTTC. Amino acids: CAISESNHGSSYEQYF. The chain couples TRBV10-3 to TRBJ2-7; tentatively, D is TRBD2 (6 bases). The V end was cut by 0 bases, the J end by 0 bases, with 12 bases between. The CDR3 extends over 16 amino acids. Per the germline V gene, CDR1 is ENHRY and CDR2 is SYGVKD.

This CDR3 reads CASSSSSYEQYF. The CDR3 nucleotides are TGCGCCAGCAGCTCAAGCTCCTACGAGCAGTACTTC. The chain is built from TRBV5-1 and TRBJ2-7; D is ambiguous. V was trimmed by 3 bases and J by 0 bases, leaving 4 bases between them. CDR3 size: 12 residues. The germline CDR1 and CDR2 sequences are SGHRS and YFSETQ.

V usage is TRBV10-3 and J usage is TRBJ1-6, with a tentative D call TRBD1 (6 bases). V lost 3 bases to trimming and J lost 10 bases, with 13 bases between them. This CDR3 is 14 amino acids long. In germline, CDR1 is ENHRY, CDR2 SYGVKD. The chain's CDR3 is CAISESGARSPLHF. The CDR3 region has the DNA TGTGCCATCAGTGAATCAGGGGCCCGGTCACCCCTCCACTTT.

The chain links TRBV28 to TRBJ1-5; possible D gene TRBD1, 5 bases. From germline, CDR1 is MDHEN and CDR2 SYDVKM. The CDR3 runs 14 residues. Trimming left V 5 bases short and J 1 base short, with 9 bases between. The CDR3 DNA follows: TGTGCCAGCAGTGGGACCGACAGCAATCAGCCCCAGCATTTT. This sequence encodes CASSGTDSNQPQHF.

This clone was picked up a small number of times. V gene TRBV2 combines with J gene TRBJ1-1; D might be TRBD1 (5 bases). The CDR3 extends over 13 amino acids. Germline CDR1 SNHLY, CDR2 FYNNEI. The germline V and J ends were trimmed by 3 bases and 10 bases, with 15 bases remaining between them. This chain's CDR3 is CASSDPKGRGAFF. The CDR3 DNA is TGTGCCAGCAGTGACCCTAAGGGGCGGGGAGCTTTCTTT. The full variable domain, rest sourced from reference TRBV2 and TRBJ1-1, is EPEVTQTPSHQVTQMGQEVILRCVPISNHLYFYWYRQILGQKVEFLVSFYNNEISEKSEIFDDQFSVERPDGSNFTLKIRSTKLEDSAMYFCASSDPKGRGAFFGQGTRLTVV.

This clone was observed once. The chain joins TRBV19 to TRBJ1-5; weak D call: TRBD1 (5 bases). Germline V gene lookup returns CDR1 LNHDA and CDR2 SQIVND (reference sequence). Trimming cost V 6 bases and J 6 bases, with 18 bases left between them. The CDR3 has 15 amino acids. The DNA of the CDR3 is TGTGCCAGTAGCAGTCAGGGTTCAGGTTTTCAGCCCCAGCATTTT. Translated, it gives CASSSQGSGFQPQHF.

The chain carries TRBV15 and TRBJ2-5; maybe TRBD2 (5 bases). Deletions cut 5 bases from V and 2 bases from J, with 12 bases between. Germline V gene lookup returns CDR1 LNHNV and CDR2 YYDKDF (reference sequence). This CDR3 is built from 14 residues. The CDR3 nucleotides read TGTGCCACCAGCCTAATGAGGACTCAAGAGACCCAGTACTTC. Translation: CATSLMRTQETQYF.

V is TRBV4-1 and J is TRBJ2-1; weak D call: TRBD2 (5 bases). The V end was cut by 2 bases, the J end by 7 bases, with 18 bases between. Germline loops: CDR1 MGHRA, CDR2 YSYEKL. CDR3 length equals 16 residues. The CDR3 here is CASSQTASLLANEQFF. The CDR3 region has the DNA TGCGCCAGCAGCCAAACCGCATCGCTCCTAGCAAATGAGCAGTTCTTC.

This rearrangement joins TRBV25-1 to TRBJ2-7; no reliable D call. CDR3 size: 11 residues. The germline CDR1 and CDR2 sequences are MGHDK and SYGVNS. V lost 6 bases and J lost 5, with 8 bases in between. The DNA for the CDR3 is TGTGCCAGCAGGGGAAGGCACGAGCAGTACTTC. Its protein product is CASRGRHEQYF.

The chain is built from TRBV28 and TRBJ1-4; D is perhaps TRBD1 (5 bases). Per germline, CDR1 MDHEN and CDR2 SYDVKM. V was shortened by 7 bases and J by 8 bases, with 17 bases between the two germline ends. This CDR3 contains 14 residues. CDR3 residues: CASTPLGRDEKLFF. The DNA of the CDR3 is TGTGCCAGCACCCCCCTAGGCCGGGACGAAAAACTGTTTTTT.

This clone came up a few times. J is TRBJ1-4 and V is TRBV5-5, with 8 bases lining up with TRBD1. The CDR3 is 14 amino acids. Germline assignment: CDR1 SGHKS and CDR2 YYEKEE (reference sequence). After removal of 1 base from V and 8 bases from J, the junction contained 4 bases not matched to a gene. The CDR3 coding sequence is TGTGCCAGCAGCTTGCCGAGGACAGGGGAAAAACTGTTTTTT. This codes for CASSLPRTGEKLFF.

The J gene is TRBJ2-3, the V gene TRBV28; 8 bases are shared with TRBD2. V shed 8 bases, J shed 0 bases, and the junction held 4 bases outside the gene matches. Germline V gene sequence: CDR1 MDHEN, CDR2 SYDVKM. The CDR3 runs to 14 residues. CDR3 sequence (DNA): TGTGCCAGCTGCGGGAGGCGAAGCACAGATACGCAGTATTTT. Amino acids: CASCGRRSTDTQYF.